This TCR beta chain was sequenced during a study of beta chain features in type 1 diabetes (dated by TCRdb to 2016 to 2018). Describing the broader study: Mean age, gender distribution, total cell number and subset yield did not differ between patients and healthy donors. Across all samples, about 110 million sorted cells were examined, and cell number per subset correlated strongly with RNA yield. In the study, TCRB repertoires of sorted circulating CD4+ T cell subsets from recently diagnosed type 1 diabetes patients were compared with those of matched healthy donors. Regulatory and stem cell-like memory subsets were obtained from only 8 patients and roughly eight healthy donors, while naive and central memory subsets were obtained from all 30 or so donors. The research as a whole found: Shorter templates might have been favored by PCR, but patient and control samples were amplified and corrected together, so both groups would have been affected equally by any skew. Because the HLA sub-analyses included only small numbers of individuals, any influence of HLA type on TCRB rearrangement was left unresolved. Type 1 diabetes patients showed a moderate but significant shortening of TCRB CDR3 length in all four CD4+ subsets. Because cDNA rather than genomic DNA was sequenced, highly expressing activated cells could have been over-represented, although no difference in activation and CD3 levels was found between groups. Naive, central memory and regulatory TCRB repertoires appeared to be more similar among patients than among healthy donors. Fewer insertions and more nucleotide deletions at VDJ recombination sites were observed in patients with type 1 diabetes, implying thymic rearrangement abnormalities.

V trim: 2 bases; J trim: 2 bases; unmatched bases: 4. The CDR3 spans 16 residues, from the cysteine through the phenylalanine. Of the read, only the CDR3 DNA is kept; its 48 bases are in frame from base 1. CDR1 and CDR2 are drawn from the germline V gene: MNHEY, SVGAGI. Comment on this clone: Its specific antigen is unknown. The sample holds no much larger clone one base away, and base qualities are not on file.

The High Capacity cDNA Reverse Transcription Kit was used to reverse transcribe all of the isolated RNA, meaning that expressed TCRB transcripts were what got sequenced. Deep immunoSEQ sequencing was performed on naive, central memory and regulatory T cell samples, with an average of roughly 3.3 million total reads per sample. Sorted cells were lysed in RLT buffer and RNA was extracted with DNase-treated RNeasy Micro or Mini kits, depending on cell number. To prevent cross-contamination, each cell subset was processed individually, whereas patient and healthy donor samples were processed jointly. The immunoSEQ multiplex PCR was used to amplify TCRB sequences from cDNA, yielding 87-bp fragments that span the CDR3 region. Sequencing of the amplicons was performed on the Illumina HiSeq platform. In the authors' own workflow: PCR bias was computationally corrected using synthetic template baselines, reads within Hamming distance 2 were collapsed, and singletons that could not be merged were discarded. By aligning reads against IMGT, V, D and J genes, CDR3 length, and insertions or deletions at six rearrangement sites were assigned. Within each subset, clonotype counts were normalized to sorted cell number, and only after that were true diversity and Gini coefficients computed with the tcR R package. The overlap coefficient, calculated on TCRB nucleotide sequences, was used to quantify repertoire sharing. As a proxy for the pre-selection repertoire, out-of-frame TCRB sequences from naive cells were analyzed. TCRdb took over this immuneACCESS table, retaining in-frame rearrangements with V and J assigned. Such tables are incomplete; in checked studies, under half of the missing clones stem from an unresolved V gene, and the remainder is unexplained. The DNA was the basis for D and trimming; V, J and clone size are from that table. A total of 300,000 to 450,000 clones appear in this sample, over 9.5% of them only once. In total, the top ten clones hold about 0.01% of the sample.

Each donor gave one peripheral blood draw, around 100 mL on average, collected into heparinised tubes. Using a panel that included CD45RO, CCR7, CD25, CD127, CD95 and CD27, naive, central memory, regulatory and stem cell-like memory CD4+ T cells were sorted on a BD FACSAria II. Every sorted population had a purity above 98%. PBMCs were isolated right away by Lymphoprep density gradient centrifugation and were stained directly, without culture. So that batch effects would be minimized, each experiment stained and sorted samples in pairs, pairing one healthy donor with one patient. The sample comprised naive CD4+ T cells from blood. The cell subset or site label corresponds to: true naive CD4+ T cells. The V and J genes are TRBV6-5 and TRBJ2-1; TRBD1 matches 9 bases in the middle. This clonotype was obtained from a woman younger than 35 with type 1 diabetes. The CDR3 here reads CASSYRRTGAYNEQFF. The DNA is TGTGCCAGCAGTTACCGACGGACAGGGGCCTACAATGAGCAGTTCTTC.